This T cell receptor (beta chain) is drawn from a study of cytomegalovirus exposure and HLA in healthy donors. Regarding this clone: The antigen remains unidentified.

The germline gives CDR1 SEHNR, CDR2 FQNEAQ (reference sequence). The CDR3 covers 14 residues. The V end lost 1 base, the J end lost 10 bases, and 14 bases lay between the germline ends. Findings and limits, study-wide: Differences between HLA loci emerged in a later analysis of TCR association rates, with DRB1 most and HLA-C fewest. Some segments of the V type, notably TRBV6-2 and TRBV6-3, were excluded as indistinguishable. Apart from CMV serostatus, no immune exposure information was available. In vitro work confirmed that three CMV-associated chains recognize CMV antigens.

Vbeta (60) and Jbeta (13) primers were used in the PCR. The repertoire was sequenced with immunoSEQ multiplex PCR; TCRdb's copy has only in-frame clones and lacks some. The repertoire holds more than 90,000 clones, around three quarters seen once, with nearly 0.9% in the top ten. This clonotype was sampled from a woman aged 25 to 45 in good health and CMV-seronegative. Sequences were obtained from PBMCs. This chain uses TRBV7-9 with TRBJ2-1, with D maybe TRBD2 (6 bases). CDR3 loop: CASSLVSLAGEQFF. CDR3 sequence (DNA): TGTGCCAGCAGCTTAGTATCCCTGGCGGGGGAGCAGTTCTTC.